The clone carrying this T cell receptor (beta chain) occurred once. This specimen comes from a study of cytomegalovirus exposure and HLA in healthy donors. V shed 2 bases and J shed 7 bases, with 8 bases lying between them. Germline assignment: CDR1 SGHDN and CDR2 FVKESK. This CDR3 has 13 residues. The donors, nominally healthy at sampling, likely had unrecorded immune exposures. The PCR contained 60 Vbeta and 13 Jbeta primers. Clones were read by immunoSEQ multiplex PCR, and TCRdb kept only the in-frame ones, dropping some. Of approximately 82,000 clones listed, under 80% are singletons. V and J are TRBV14 and TRBJ1-4; D gene ambiguous. The sequenced sample consisted of PBMCs. The sequence was obtained from a man aged 40-55 years in good health and CMV-seronegative. The CDR3 region has the DNA TGTGCCAGCAGCCAAAGGTACAGTGAAAAACTGTTTTTT. Translated: CASSQRYSEKLFF.